Below, 26 T cell receptor beta chains from the same sample are listed, as sequenced in a study of cytomegalovirus exposure and HLA in healthy donors. The PCR was carried out with 60 Vbeta primers and 13 Jbeta primers. TCRdb keeps only in-frame clones here, not all; method: immunoSEQ multiplex PCR. This repertoire includes approximately 110,000 clones. What was sequenced was PBMCs. The origin of the receptors is a man aged 45-65 years in good health and CMV-seronegative.

The rearrangement links TRBV6-5 to TRBJ2-7; 8 bases fit TRBD1. This CDR3 spans 13 amino acids. Looked up from germline, CDR1 is MNHEY and CDR2 is SVGAGI. V lost 5 bases to trimming and J lost 3 bases; unmatched junction nucleotides: 3. The CDR3 here is CASSPGTGYEQYF. Here the CDR3 DNA reads TGTGCCAGCAGTCCCGGGACAGGCTACGAGCAGTACTTC.

This chain connects TRBV6-5 to TRBJ2-7; the match to TRBD1 covers 7 bases. Germline V lookup: CDR1 MNHEY, CDR2 SVGAGI. This CDR3 comprises 13 residues. The J segment lost 3 bases and the V segment lost 6 bases, leaving 5 bases of the junction unmatched. The CDR3 spells CASSRAGGYEQYF. The CDR3 DNA reads TGTGCCAGCAGCCGGGCAGGGGGCTACGAGCAGTACTTC.

The chain joins TRBV5-1 to TRBJ2-5; 7 nucleotides line up with TRBD1. Per germline, CDR1 SGHRS and CDR2 YFSETQ. The V segment lost 4 bases and the J segment 1 base; nucleotides outside the gene matches: 10. The CDR3 has 16 residues. In nucleotides, the CDR3 is TGCGCCAGCAGCCCAGGACAGGCCAGGGCCCAAGAGACCCAGTACTTC. Amino acids: CASSPGQARAQETQYF.

The chain employs TRBV29-1 and TRBJ2-1; D call uncertain. The CDR3 consists of 16 residues. Germline V gene sequence: CDR1 SQVTM, CDR2 ANQGSEA. The ends were cut back, 8 bases at V and 0 bases at J, with 20 bases in the middle. CDR3 in amino acids: CSSELPTASSYNEQFF. CDR3 coding DNA: TGCAGCTCTGAGTTGCCGACGGCTAGCTCCTACAATGAGCAGTTCTTC.

The V and J genes are TRBV11-3 and TRBJ2-5, with D uncertain. Trimming took off 1 base at V and 5 bases at J, with 11 bases between the two ends. The germline gives CDR1 SGHNT, CDR2 YENEEA. This CDR3 region has 14 residues. CDR3 protein: CASSLGGFGETQYF. In DNA, the CDR3 is TGTGCCAGCAGCTTAGGAGGATTCGGGGAGACCCAGTACTTC.

This chain connects TRBV18 to TRBJ1-1; D may be TRBD1 (6 bases). The V gene's germline CDR1 is KGHSH and CDR2 LQKENI. The CDR3 runs to 13 residues. Trimming took 0 bases from V and 6 from J, leaving 8 bases between them. The chain's CDR3 is CASSPPGGPEAFF. The CDR3 DNA reads as TGTGCCAGCTCACCACCAGGGGGACCTGAAGCTTTCTTT.

The rearrangement uses TRBV4-2 and TRBJ2-7, with 10 bases matching TRBD2. Per the germline V gene, CDR1 is LGHNA and CDR2 is YNFKEQ. After removal of 4 bases from V and 6 bases from J, the junction contained 6 bases not matched to a gene. The CDR3 is 14 residues long. For the CDR3, the DNA is TGTGCCAGCAGCCGGCTAGCGGGAGCTGTCGAGCAGTACTTC. Its protein product is CASSRLAGAVEQYF.

The chain links TRBV7-2 to TRBJ1-2, with TRBD1 as a possible D gene (5 bases). V was shortened by 3 bases and J by 4 bases, with 12 bases between the two germline ends. This CDR3 is 14 amino acids long. Per the germline V gene, CDR1 is SGHTA and CDR2 is FQGNSA. CDR3 sequence (DNA): TGTGCCAGCAGCTTGACCGGGGGGGTCTATGGCTACACCTTC. This sequence encodes CASSLTGGVYGYTF.

The chain links TRBV6-1 to TRBJ2-7, with D possibly being TRBD2 (7 bases). This CDR3 has 15 amino acids. Deletions cut 6 bases from V and 3 bases from J, with 18 bases between. Germline V lookup: CDR1 MNHNS, CDR2 SASEGT. CDR3 sequence reads: CASSGRTAENYEQYF. The CDR3 DNA is TGTGCCAGCAGCGGGAGGACAGCAGAGAACTACGAGCAGTACTTC.

The chain recombines TRBV11-3 with TRBJ2-3, with 15 nucleotides matching TRBD2. Germline V CDR1 and CDR2: SGHNT, YENEEA. This CDR3 is built from 17 residues. Trimming at V came to 4 bases and at J to 2 bases, leaving 4 bases not matched to a gene. In nucleotides, the CDR3 is TGTGCCAGCAGCTCCGGGACTAGCGGGAGGAACACAGATACGCAGTATTTT. Encoded protein: CASSSGTSGRNTDTQYF.

The chain joins TRBV7-9 to TRBJ1-4; D is uncertain. Trimming removed 5 bases from V and 5 bases from J, with 12 bases in between. Germline lookup yields CDR1 SEHNR and CDR2 FQNEAQ (reference sequence). The CDR3 runs to 14 residues. CDR3: CASSRGIQNEKLFF. The CDR3 nucleotides read TGTGCCAGCAGCCGAGGGATTCAGAATGAAAAACTGTTTTTT.

The chain employs TRBV19 and TRBJ1-1; D possibly corresponds to TRBD1 (6 bases). V dropped 5 bases and J dropped 4 bases, with 14 bases sitting between them. This CDR3 spans 14 amino acids. Germline V gene sequence: CDR1 LNHDA, CDR2 SQIVND (reference sequence). The chain's CDR3 is CASSFGQTGTEAFF. The DNA of the CDR3 is TGTGCCAGTAGTTTCGGACAGACTGGCACTGAAGCTTTCTTT.

The chain joins TRBV6-6 to TRBJ2-7; 9 bases are shared with TRBD2. After removal of 3 bases from V and 6 bases from J, the junction contained 12 bases not matched to a gene. The CDR3 is made up of 16 amino acids. Germline CDR1 reads MNHNY; CDR2 reads SVGAGI (reference sequence). The CDR3 DNA follows: TGTGCCAGCAGTTATTCGTACCGGGGACTAGCTGCCGAGCAGTACTTC. Translating gives CASSYSYRGLAAEQYF.

The chain uses TRBV6-1 and TRBJ1-5, with 7 bases aligning to TRBD1. With 6 bases clipped from V and 7 bases from J, the junction kept 9 bases outside the gene matches. In germline, CDR1 is MNHNS, CDR2 SASEGT. The CDR3 consists of 14 residues. CDR3 amino acids: CASRVDRAGQPQHF. The CDR3 nucleotides are TGTGCCAGCAGGGTAGACAGGGCGGGACAGCCCCAGCATTTT.

The V gene is TRBV11-2, the J gene TRBJ2-7, with 8 bases fitting TRBD1. Germline V gives CDR1 SGHAT, CDR2 FQNNGV. Unmatched junction bases numbered 8, after V lost 5 bases and J lost 2 bases. This CDR3 region has 15 residues. In DNA, the CDR3 is TGTGCCAGCAGCGCCGGATGGGACAGGACCTACGAGCAGTACTTC. Protein: CASSAGWDRTYEQYF.

This rearrangement joins TRBV4-3 to TRBJ2-5; 10 bases fit TRBD2. This CDR3 spans 16 amino acids. From germline, CDR1 is LGHNA and CDR2 YSLEER. The trim removed 3 bases at V and 4 bases at J, leaving 8 bases unmatched. CDR3 DNA sequence: TGCGCCAGCAGCCAGGGGGTAGCGGGGGGACGAGAGACCCAGTACTTC. It yields the protein CASSQGVAGGRETQYF.

This rearrangement joins TRBV5-1 to TRBJ2-7; the D gene is possibly TRBD1 (5 bases). V shed 6 bases and J shed 6 bases, with 19 bases lying between them. Germline CDR1 and CDR2: SGHRS and YFSETQ. CDR3 length: 14 amino acids. In nucleotides, the CDR3 is TGCGCCAGCAACCCGACAGCGCCTTCGGCCGAGCAGTACTTC. Translated: CASNPTAPSAEQYF.

Notes on this clone: One end of the junction does not line up with germline, which may come from a read error. The V call is TRBV20-1, the J call TRBJ2-7; TRBD2 matches 8 bases. The CDR3 is 11 amino acids. Looked up from germline, CDR1 is DFQATT and CDR2 is SNEGSKA (reference sequence). CDR3 in amino acids: CSARVNGRANF. In DNA form, the CDR3 reads TGCAGTGCTAGAGTTAACGGGAGGGCCAACTTC.

V usage is TRBV2 and J usage is TRBJ2-5; TRBD2 is a possible D gene (6 bases). Deletions cut 1 base from V and 3 bases from J, with 18 bases between. Germline assignment: CDR1 SNHLY and CDR2 FYNNEI. This CDR3 has 17 residues. This CDR3 reads CASSEGRRGKTKETQYF. CDR3 DNA sequence: TGTGCCAGCAGTGAAGGTCGGCGGGGAAAGACCAAAGAGACCCAGTACTTC.

As for this clone: One end of the junction fails to match germline, which may point to a read error. For the CDR3, the DNA is TGTGCTAGCAGCTTAGGTTCTAGGACAGCTACCTCCTACGAGCAGTACTTC. Translation: CASSLGSRTATSYEQYF. The rearrangement joins TRBV7-7 to TRBJ2-5; perhaps TRBD1 as D (6 bases). The J call may be wrong; the DNA end is better matched by TRBJ2-7. The germline V gene encodes CDR1 SSHAT and CDR2 FNYEAQ (reference sequence). The CDR3 sequence is 17 residues long.

The chain joins TRBV18 to TRBJ1-1; unclear D gene. The CDR3 has 13 amino acids. Germline loops: CDR1 KGHSH, CDR2 LQKENI. The V gene lost 2 bases and the J gene lost 1 base, with 5 bases spanning the gap. The CDR3 DNA sequence: TGTGCCAGCTCACCAGAACAGAACACTGAAGCTTTCTTT. Its translation: CASSPEQNTEAFF.

The genes are TRBV9 and TRBJ2-5; the D gene is possibly TRBD2 (6 bases). Germline values: CDR1 SGDLS, CDR2 YYNGEE. The CDR3 covers 16 residues. The V end lost 0 bases, the J end lost 5 bases, and 17 bases lay between the germline ends. CDR3 nucleotides: TGTGCCAGCAGCGTAGATCCCGGGGGTTTGATGGAGACCCAGTACTTC. Translation gives CASSVDPGGLMETQYF.

V and J are TRBV5-1 and TRBJ2-7; D is perhaps TRBD2 (6 bases). V dropped 2 bases and J dropped 2 bases, with 11 bases sitting between them. The CDR3 has 14 amino acids. Germline assignment: CDR1 SGHRS and CDR2 YFSETQ. Here the CDR3 DNA reads TGCGCCAGCAGCTTCCCGGGACTCCCCTACGAGCAGTACTTC. Protein sequence: CASSFPGLPYEQYF.

The rearrangement joins TRBV4-3 to TRBJ2-5, with 9 nucleotides matching TRBD2. The J call could be wrong; TRBJ2-7 is a better fit for the DNA end. CDR1 and CDR2 from the germline V gene are LGHNA and YSLEER. The CDR3 covers 15 residues. The CDR3 here is CASSRVAGVGYEQYF. CDR3 nucleotides: TGCGCCAGCAGCCGAGTAGCGGGAGTTGGGTACGAGCAGTACTTC.

This rearrangement joins TRBV18 to TRBJ2-2; 7 nucleotides line up with TRBD1. V shed 4 bases, J shed 4 bases, and the junction held 9 bases outside the gene matches. The CDR3 extends over 16 amino acids. In germline, CDR1 is KGHSH, CDR2 LQKENI. The CDR3 DNA reads as TGTGCCAGCTCACGCGTAGGACAGGCGACCACCGGGGAGCTGTTTTTT. Its translation is CASSRVGQATTGELFF.

The CDR3 DNA sequence: TGTGCCACCAGCAGGGACACCATTGGACAGGGTGACACTGAAGCTTTCTTT. It yields the protein CATSRDTIGQGDTEAFF. The V gene is TRBV15, the J gene TRBJ1-1; 8 nucleotides agree with TRBD1. Trimming cost V 3 bases and J 3 bases; bases outside gene matches: 12. This CDR3 has 17 residues. Germline CDR1 LNHNV, CDR2 YYDKDF (reference sequence).